This entry lists 24 T cell receptor beta chains sequenced from one sample in a study of read filtering for tumor transcriptome and immune sequencing. This library used roughly 0.4 ug RNA and molecular barcoded adaptors spanning alpha/delta and beta/gamma chains. TCRdb re-called the reads through MiXCR, storing one row per CDR3 protein. The sample consists of over 40,000 distinct CDR3 sequences, less than 15% of them appearing once. Sequences were obtained from a population of CD138-negative cells sorted from bone marrow. The receptors derive from a donor at least 40 years old with multiple myeloma.

This clonotype has only a few counts. A much larger clone differs from this one at a single base, so this may be a read error. The conserved phenylalanine or tryptophan is not found at the CDR3 terminus, so this likely reflects a read error. This chain uses TRBV20-1 with TRBJ1-6; D call uncertain. CDR1 and CDR2 from the germline V gene are DFQATT and SNEGSKA (reference sequence). The CDR3 totals 14 residues. The V gene lost 4 bases and the J gene lost 9 bases, with 16 bases spanning the gap. Written as DNA, the CDR3 is TGCAGTGCTACCTCACAGAGCTGGGGTTCACCCCTCCACTCT. Translating it yields CSATSQSWGSPLHS.

This clonotype was found many times. The V and J genes are TRBV4-2 and TRBJ2-7; a possible D gene is TRBD2 (5 bases). Deletions cut 5 bases from V and 5 bases from J, with 13 bases between. This CDR3 is 13 amino acids long. The germline CDR1 and CDR2 sequences are LGHNA and YNFKEQ. The CDR3 DNA follows: TGTGCCAGCAGCATTTACCTGGGAGACGAGCAGTACTTC. Translating it yields CASSIYLGDEQYF.

This clonotype appeared many times. V gene TRBV5-6 combines with J gene TRBJ2-5; 7 nucleotides match TRBD2. V was pared by 4 bases and J by 14 bases, with 23 bases of the junction left unmatched. The CDR3 is 16 amino acids. Germline V gene sequence: CDR1 SGHDT, CDR2 YYEEEE. The DNA of the CDR3 is TGTGCCAGCAGCCCCAGAGGCGGGGGTTATATTTGGCCAGAATACTTC. Translating gives CASSPRGGGYIWPEYF. The variable domain in full, with the rest retrieved from reference TRBV5-6 and TRBJ2-5, is DAGVTQSPTHLIKTRGQQVTLRCSPKSGHDTVSWYQQALGQGPQFIFQYYEEEERQRGNFPDRFSGHQFPNYSSELNVNALLLGDSALYLCASSPRGGGYIWPEYFGPGTRLLVL.

This clonotype was observed many times. The chain uses TRBV19 and TRBJ2-5; the match to TRBD2 covers 10 bases. V dropped 4 bases and J dropped 2; count of bases not matched to a gene: 4. Germline loops: CDR1 LNHDA, CDR2 SQIVND (reference sequence). The CDR3 is 15 residues long. Here the CDR3 DNA reads TGTGCCAGTAGTACCTGGACTAGCGGACAAGAGACCCAGTACTTC. This translates into CASSTWTSGQETQYF.

This clonotype was counted ten times or more. The chain employs TRBV6-5 and TRBJ1-4; TRBD1 might be the D (6 bases). Between the trimmed V and J ends, which lost 5 bases and 12 bases, there was a span of 13 bases. This CDR3 has 12 amino acids. Per the germline V gene, CDR1 is MNHEY and CDR2 is SVGAGI. For the CDR3, the DNA is TGTGCCAGCAGTCCGCAACAGGGTGAACTGTTTTTT. Residues: CASSPQQGELFF.

This clonotype appeared a few times. This sequence may be a read error, since a much larger clone differs from it by one base. The CDR3 coding sequence is TGTGCCAGGAGCATTACCGGGACAGGGGCAGAGACCCAGTACTTC. Its protein is CARSITGTGAETQYF. The chain uses TRBV9 and TRBJ2-5; TRBD1 matches 10 bases. After removal of 8 bases from V and 4 bases from J, the junction contained 11 bases not matched to a gene. The germline gives CDR1 SGDLS, CDR2 YYNGEE. The CDR3 covers 15 residues. Looking up the rest from reference TRBV9 and TRBJ2-5 gives the full variable domain: DSGVTQTPKHLITATGQRVTLRCSPRSGDLSVYWYQQSLDQGLQFLIQYYNGEERAKGNILERFSAQQFPDLHSELNLSSLELGDSALYFCARSITGTGAETQYFGPGTRLLVL.

This clonotype was counted at least ten times. The chain is built from TRBV20-1 and TRBJ2-1; 12 positions match TRBD2. The CDR3 has 19 amino acids. Germline-derived CDR1 and CDR2 are DFQATT and SNEGSKA (reference sequence). Trimming took 0 bases from V and 6 from J; bases not matched to a gene: 15. The CDR3 here is CSARDPVGLAGGGGNEQFF. CDR3 coding DNA: TGCAGTGCTAGAGATCCCGTGGGGCTAGCGGGAGGGGGGGGCAATGAGCAGTTCTTC.

This clonotype was counted many times. The genes are TRBV19 and TRBJ2-7; 9 bases match TRBD1. The V gene's germline CDR1 is LNHDA and CDR2 SQIVND (reference sequence). Trimming removed 2 bases from V and 3 bases from J; junction bases left unmatched: 8. The CDR3 extends over 16 amino acids. In nucleotides, the CDR3 is TGTGCCAGTAGTATAAACTCCGGGACAGGGAGCTACGAGCAGTACTTC. Translated: CASSINSGTGSYEQYF.

This clonotype was recorded many times. The chain carries TRBV4-3 and TRBJ2-1; D not resolved. The germline CDR1 and CDR2 sequences are LGHNA and YSLEER. CDR3 length: 15 amino acids. The germline V and J ends were trimmed by 4 bases and 0 bases, with 10 bases remaining between them. In DNA form, the CDR3 reads TGCGCCAGCAGCCGGGGTTTTGGCTCCTACAATGAGCAGTTCTTC. Translating gives CASSRGFGSYNEQFF.

This clonotype turned up a few times. One end of the junction does not line up with germline, which may come from a read error. The J gene is TRBJ2-2, the V gene TRBV14; TRBD2 might be the D (5 bases). Germline V gene lookup returns CDR1 SGHDN and CDR2 FVKESK. This CDR3 has 14 amino acids. The CDR3 protein is CASSQDSVTGELLF. In DNA, the CDR3 is TGTGCCAGCAGCCAAGATTCGGTCACCGGGGAGCTGCTTTTT.

This clonotype occurred many times. This rearrangement joins TRBV19 to TRBJ2-3; 10 bases match TRBD1. V shed 3 bases, J shed 3 bases, and the junction held 6 bases outside the gene matches. The CDR3 is made up of 16 amino acids. Germline CDR1 is LNHDA and CDR2 is SQIVND (reference sequence). CDR3 nucleotide sequence: TGTGCCAGTAGTATTTGGACAGGGGGAGCTACAGATACGCAGTATTTT. Protein sequence: CASSIWTGGATDTQYF.

This clonotype was seen many times. V is TRBV7-9 and J is TRBJ2-2; D unresolved. V lost 5 bases and J lost 7, with 17 bases in between. Germline CDR1 and CDR2: SEHNR and FQNEAQ (reference sequence). The CDR3 covers 15 residues. This CDR3 is CASSTNLGASGELFF. The CDR3 bases are TGTGCCAGCAGCACGAATTTGGGCGCCAGCGGGGAGCTGTTTTTT.

This clonotype has at least ten counts. The J gene is TRBJ2-1, the V gene TRBV25-1; 8 nucleotides line up with TRBD1. Unmatched junction bases numbered 13, after V lost 8 bases and J lost 7 bases. There are 15 residues in the CDR3. In germline, CDR1 is MGHDK, CDR2 SYGVNS. The CDR3: CASSEGRGLKNEQFF. The CDR3 DNA follows: TGTGCCAGCTCAGAGGGCAGGGGGCTGAAGAATGAGCAGTTCTTC.

On this clonotype itself: This sequence is one base from a far larger clone and is likely a read error. The J gene is TRBJ2-7, the V gene TRBV29-1, with TRBD2 as a possible D gene (7 bases). Trimming cost V 6 bases and J 7 bases, with 25 bases left between them. The CDR3 is made up of 15 amino acids. Germline values: CDR1 SQVTM, CDR2 ANQGSEA. The CDR3 protein is CSVEGGSFSYNEQYF. The CDR3 DNA is TGCAGCGTGGAGGGGGGGAGTTTCTCCTACAATGAGCAGTACTTC.

This clonotype was observed many times. The chain couples TRBV30 to TRBJ2-5; D is unresolved. The CDR3 is 11 residues long. Germline V gene data show CDR1 as GTSNPN and CDR2 as SVGIG (reference sequence). V was pared by 0 bases and J by 4 bases, with 3 bases between. DNA of the CDR3: TGTGCCTGGAGTGTACGAGAGACCCAGTACTTC. This translates into CAWSVRETQYF.

This clonotype was detected many times. The CDR3 here is CASSPRGKTYEQYF. As DNA, the CDR3 is TGTGCCAGCAGTCCTCGCGGGAAGACCTACGAGCAGTACTTC. The chain has TRBV27 and TRBJ2-7; D might be TRBD2 (6 bases). The V and J ends lost 5 bases and 2 bases respectively, with 13 bases between them. CDR1 MNHEY and CDR2 SMNVEV come from the germline V gene (reference sequence). CDR3 length equals 14 residues.

A remark on this clonotype: A far larger clone lies a single base away; this is likely a read error. This chain connects TRBV10-2 to TRBJ2-2; no firm D call. The CDR3 runs 15 residues. The germline gives CDR1 WSHSY, CDR2 SAAADI. CDR3 in DNA: TGTGCCATCAGTGACGACGTGGAAACGACCGGGGAGCTGTTTTTT. The encoded protein is CAISDDVETTGELFF.

This clonotype appeared many times. V and J are TRBV7-3 and TRBJ1-3, with D perhaps TRBD1 (6 bases). The V end was cut by 10 bases, the J end by 0 bases, with 10 bases between. CDR1 is SGHTA, CDR2 FQGTGA, per germline. The CDR3 covers 13 residues. In DNA, the CDR3 is TGTGCCATCTGGGACAACTCTGGAAACACCATATATTTT. Translation gives CAIWDNSGNTIYF. Based on the CDR3 plus reference TRBV7-3 and TRBJ1-3, the full variable domain is GAGVSQTPSNKVTEKGKYVELRCDPISGHTALYWYRQSLGQGPEFLIYFQGTGAADDSGLPNDRFFAVRPEGSVSTLKIQRTERGDSAVYLCAIWDNSGNTIYFGEGSWLTVV.

This clonotype was observed a handful of times. A much larger clone differs from this one at a single base, so this may be a read error. V and J are TRBV10-3 and TRBJ2-1; D not certain. This CDR3 spans 16 amino acids. Germline values: CDR1 ENHRY, CDR2 SYGVKD. As DNA, the CDR3 is TGTGCCATCAGTGAGAAGGGTGGCTTGTCCTACAATGGGCAGTTCTTC. Translating gives CAISEKGGLSYNGQFF.

As regards this clonotype: One junction end does not reproduce the germline sequence, and a read error may be involved. CDR3 DNA sequence: TGCAATGCAGCAGACAGGGGCCATTACGTGCAGTACTTC. Translated, it gives CNAADRGHYVQYF. This sequence joins TRBV20-1 and TRBJ2-7, with 8 bases matching TRBD1. CDR3 length: 13 amino acids. Germline CDR1 reads DFQATT; CDR2 reads SNEGSKA (reference sequence).

This clonotype was picked up many times. The V and J genes are TRBV6-1 and TRBJ2-5; perhaps TRBD2 as D (5 bases). The V end lost 2 bases, the J end lost 5 bases, and 9 bases lay between the germline ends. Germline V gives CDR1 MNHNS, CDR2 SASEGT. The CDR3 covers 13 residues. CDR3 region: CASSESRGETQYF. The CDR3 DNA is TGTGCCAGCAGTGAATCCCGAGGGGAGACCCAGTACTTC.

This clonotype has at least ten counts. At one end the junction does not follow the germline gene, possibly because of a read error. The gene calls are TRBV6-2 or TRBV6-3 and TRBJ1-1, with D perhaps TRBD1 (5 bases). This CDR3 region has 13 residues. The germline V gene has CDR1 MNHEY and CDR2 SVGEGT. The CDR3 sequence: CTSKSGMNTEAFF. The DNA of the CDR3 is TGTACCAGCAAATCAGGGATGAACACTGAAGCTTTCTTT.

This clonotype appeared many times. The chain links TRBV29-1 to TRBJ2-3, with D uncertain. Deletions cut 8 bases from V and 2 bases from J, with 8 bases between. CDR1 is SQVTM, CDR2 ANQGSEA, per germline. The CDR3 spans 11 residues. The CDR3 DNA is TGCAGCTACCGCTACACAGATACGCAGTATTTT. Amino acids: CSYRYTDTQYF.

Remarks on this clonotype: Since the CDR3 does not end with the conserved phenylalanine or tryptophan, this likely comes from a read error. The rearrangement uses TRBV30 and TRBJ1-3; D uncertain. The CDR3 has 14 residues. V shed 2 bases and J shed 0 bases, with 8 bases lying between them. Germline values: CDR1 GTSNPN, CDR2 SVGIG (reference sequence). The CDR3 DNA reads as TGTGCCTGGAGTAGCGGTAACTCTGGAAACACCATATATTCT. Protein product: CAWSSGNSGNTIYS.